Described below is a single T cell receptor beta chain sequence and its context. The record originates from a study of blood T cell repertoires in COVID-19. As for the study in general: The samples span acute and convalescent COVID-19 from the United States, Italy and Spain. T cells, B-cell-depleted T cells, or PBMCs provided the cDNA or gDNA that served as material.

V shed 5 bases and J 6 bases; nucleotides not matched to a gene: 16. Germline loops: CDR1 KGHSH, CDR2 LQKENI. The CDR3 has 19 amino acids. In Seattle, patients joined the study during active infection and were tracked longitudinally. This table comes from immunoSEQ multiplex PCR, and its TCRdb copy is limited to in-frame clones, with some not included. This sample has about 410,000 clones, with around nine tenths found just once. The sequenced sample consisted of peripheral blood. The chain has TRBV18 and TRBJ2-4; 13 nucleotides agree with TRBD2. The source of this sequence is a woman in her 40s with COVID-19, enrolled during active disease. The DNA for the CDR3 is TGTGCCAGCTCATTCAAATCAGGACTAGCGGGAGCCGGGGGAAACATTCAGTACTTC. Translating gives CASSFKSGLAGAGGNIQYF.